This TCR beta chain comes out of a study of blood T cell repertoires in COVID-19. The CDR3 has 14 residues. Germline CDR1 reads SGHVS; CDR2 reads FQNEAQ. V was pared by 5 bases and J by 4 bases, with 14 bases between. Only in-frame clones appear in the TCRdb table, and some are missing; sequencing was by immunoSEQ multiplex PCR. Of 130,000 to 150,000 clones in the sample, 84% were seen once. What was sequenced was peripheral blood. The J gene is TRBJ2-5, the V gene TRBV7-8; possible D gene TRBD2, 6 bases. The clonotype comes from a human donor in a cohort sampled during active COVID-19. CDR3 sequence (DNA): TGTGCCAGCAGCCGAGGCTCCGGGGGAGAGACCCAGTACTTC. It encodes CASSRGSGGETQYF.